These 23 T cell receptor beta chains came from one sample sequenced in a study of shared clonotypes between healthy human individuals. Clones were read by immunoSEQ multiplex PCR, and TCRdb kept only the in-frame ones, dropping some. The table records roughly 2.5 million clones, just over 90% of them present only once. The sample taken for sequencing was naive CD4+ T cells sorted from blood. Subset given: CD45RA+ positively selected. The receptors were gathered from a man aged 18 to 29 in good health.

The chain carries TRBV21-1 and TRBJ1-5; the D segment call TRBD1 is taken from the table without a DNA check. TRBV21-1 is tagged as a pseudogene. The CDR3 runs to 17 residues. This chain's CDR3 is CASSKGGRGTGDQPQHF. The CDR3 DNA sequence: TGTGCCAGCAGCAAAGGCGGTAGGGGGACAGGGGATCAGCCCCAGCATTTT.

The J gene is TRBJ2-1, the V gene TRBV15; 12 bases line up with TRBD1. This CDR3 has 17 residues. J was trimmed by 9 bases and V by 0 bases; bases with no gene match: 9. Per the germline V gene, CDR1 is LNHNV and CDR2 is YYDKDF (reference sequence). The DNA for the CDR3 is TGTGCCACCAGCAGAGAACCTAGGGGACAGGGGGCAGGTGAGCAGTTCTTC. This codes for CATSREPRGQGAGEQFF.

V and J are TRBV4-1 and TRBJ2-3; D gene ambiguous. V was clipped by 4 bases and J by 2 bases, with 13 bases between them. The CDR3 totals 15 residues. Germline V lookup: CDR1 MGHRA, CDR2 YSYEKL. CDR3 nucleotides: TGCGCCAGCAGCCCCACATCCTTCTACACAGATACGCAGTATTTT. Translated: CASSPTSFYTDTQYF.

J is TRBJ1-1 and V is TRBV6-5; no clear D. Germline CDR1 and CDR2: MNHEY and SVGAGI. The ends were cut back, 6 bases at V and 1 base at J, with 9 bases in the middle. The CDR3 has 13 amino acids. CDR3 sequence (DNA): TGTGCCAGCAGAAAGACAAAGAACACTGAAGCTTTCTTT. It yields the protein CASRKTKNTEAFF.

The chain couples TRBV10-3 to TRBJ2-1; tentative D call: TRBD2 (6 bases). The CDR3 extends over 13 amino acids. The germline V and J ends were trimmed by 6 bases and 9 bases, with 15 bases remaining between them. Germline loops: CDR1 ENHRY, CDR2 SYGVKD. CDR3 amino acids: CAIREGLGGEQFF. The CDR3 region has the DNA TGTGCCATCAGGGAGGGACTGGGGGGTGAGCAGTTCTTC.

The chain employs TRBV6-4 and TRBJ1-5; D is undetermined. This CDR3 contains 17 residues. Germline CDR1 reads MRHNA; CDR2 reads SNTAGT. Trimming removed 1 base from V and 4 bases from J, with 17 bases in between. CDR3 in amino acids: CASSDFRAGGANQPQHF. CDR3 sequence (DNA): TGTGCCAGCAGTGACTTTAGGGCCGGCGGAGCTAATCAGCCCCAGCATTTT.

This clone was recorded once. The CDR3 is CASRPDNEKLFF. The CDR3 bases are TGCGCCAGCAGGCCGGACAACGAAAAACTGTTTTTT. The chain uses TRBV5-1 and TRBJ1-4; perhaps TRBD1 as D (5 bases). CDR3 length: 12 residues. V shed 5 bases and J shed 8 bases, with 10 bases lying between them. The germline V gene has CDR1 SGHRS and CDR2 YFSETQ.

This rearrangement joins TRBV6-5 to TRBJ2-1, with TRBD2 as a possible D gene (5 bases). Germline loops: CDR1 MNHEY, CDR2 SVGAGI. The CDR3 covers 13 residues. V gave up 5 bases and J gave up 6 bases, with 11 bases separating them. The CDR3 sequence is CASSRGFANEQFF. CDR3 bases: TGTGCCAGCAGTCGAGGGTTCGCCAATGAGCAGTTCTTC.

V gene TRBV9 combines with J gene TRBJ2-4; 10 nucleotides line up with TRBD1. Looked up from germline, CDR1 is SGDLS and CDR2 is YYNGEE. Trimming at V came to 5 bases and at J to 11 bases, leaving 16 bases not matched to a gene. This CDR3 comprises 16 residues. CDR3 residues: CASSSRDRGGRGVQYF. CDR3 nucleotide sequence: TGTGCCAGCAGTTCCCGGGACAGGGGAGGAAGGGGGGTTCAGTACTTC.

The chain joins TRBV19 to TRBJ1-2; D may be TRBD1 (6 bases). The CDR3 has 14 residues. The V end was cut by 7 bases, the J end by 5 bases, with 17 bases between. Germline lookup yields CDR1 LNHDA and CDR2 SQIVND (reference sequence). DNA for the CDR3: TGTGCCAGTATGCCCGCCGTGGGGGCGTATGGCTACACCTTC. Protein product: CASMPAVGAYGYTF.

This rearrangement joins TRBV7-9 to TRBJ1-6; possible D gene TRBD1, 5 bases. V gave up 1 base and J gave up 7 bases, with 11 bases separating them. CDR3 length: 15 residues. Germline V lookup: CDR1 SEHNR, CDR2 FQNEAQ (reference sequence). The CDR3 protein is CASSLEGLNNSPLHF. The CDR3 region has the DNA TGTGCCAGCAGCTTAGAGGGGCTGAACAATTCACCCCTCCACTTT.

The chain couples TRBV5-1 to TRBJ2-3, with D maybe TRBD2 (6 bases). Germline values: CDR1 SGHRS, CDR2 YFSETQ. CDR3 length: 13 residues. V was pared by 4 bases and J by 6 bases, with 12 bases between. The CDR3 loop is CASSVLGGDTQYF. CDR3 DNA: TGCGCCAGCAGCGTGTTAGGAGGGGATACGCAGTATTTT.

This clone was seen just once. The gene calls are TRBV7-8 and TRBJ2-5; D unresolved. The CDR3 spans 11 residues. Germline V gives CDR1 SGHVS, CDR2 FQNEAQ. Trimming removed 2 bases from V and 5 bases from J, with 3 bases in between. As DNA, the CDR3 is TGTGCCAGCAGCTTAATGGAGACCCAGTACTTC. It yields the protein CASSLMETQYF.

The genes are TRBV6-6 and TRBJ2-7; D is undetermined. This CDR3 spans 16 amino acids. In germline, CDR1 is MNHNY, CDR2 SVGAGI (reference sequence). V was shortened by 0 bases and J by 7 bases, with 19 bases between the two germline ends. Here the CDR3 DNA reads TGTGCCAGCAGTTACTCGCTACTGGATTCCCTGGGGGAGCAGTACTTC. Translated: CASSYSLLDSLGEQYF.

The chain joins TRBV5-4 to TRBJ2-7; TRBD2 agrees at 11 bases. The J segment lost 7 bases and the V segment lost 1 base, leaving 7 bases of the junction unmatched. CDR3 length: 15 amino acids. Germline V gives CDR1 SGHNT, CDR2 YYREEE (reference sequence). DNA for the CDR3: TGTGCCAGCAGCTTGATCACTAGCGGGGGAGATGAGCAGTACTTC. Residues: CASSLITSGGDEQYF.

The V gene is TRBV5-1, the J gene TRBJ2-7; D unclear. Germline lookup yields CDR1 SGHRS and CDR2 YFSETQ. V lost 5 bases, J lost 0 bases, and 12 bases lay in between. The CDR3 is 14 residues long. Here the CDR3 reads CASRRGPTSYEQYF. The CDR3 DNA sequence: TGCGCCAGCAGACGTGGCCCTACCTCCTACGAGCAGTACTTC.

The chain is built from TRBV6-5 and TRBJ2-5, with D possibly being TRBD1 (6 bases). Germline loops: CDR1 MNHEY, CDR2 SVGAGI. The CDR3 has 13 residues. V was clipped by 6 bases and J by 1 base, with 9 bases between them. CDR3 protein: CASRRQAQETQYF. The CDR3 DNA follows: TGTGCCAGCAGACGACAGGCCCAAGAGACCCAGTACTTC.

This clone occurred once. The V gene is TRBV19, the J gene TRBJ1-2; no definite D call. Germline-derived CDR1 and CDR2 are LNHDA and SQIVND (reference sequence). V was trimmed by 6 bases and J by 8 bases, leaving 22 bases between them. The CDR3 consists of 15 residues. The CDR3 reads CASRPSSRVVEGYTF. In nucleotides, the CDR3 is TGTGCCAGTAGACCTTCCTCCCGGGTGGTTGAAGGCTACACCTTC.

This clone has just one count. Other DNA sequences in this sample translate to the same CDR3. The chain is built from TRBV5-1 and TRBJ2-3, with D tentatively TRBD2 (6 bases). V was cut by 5 bases and J by 0 bases, with 10 bases left in between. Germline V gene sequence: CDR1 SGHRS, CDR2 YFSETQ. The CDR3 extends over 14 amino acids. The CDR3 sequence: CASREGPSTDTQYF. The CDR3 DNA is TGCGCCAGCAGGGAGGGACCTAGCACAGATACGCAGTATTTT.

Comment on this clone: This sample includes further DNA sequences coding for the same CDR3. This chain joins TRBV5-1 and TRBJ1-2; D is perhaps TRBD1 (5 bases). Trimming took off 0 bases at V and 6 bases at J, with 9 bases between the two ends. This CDR3 has 13 amino acids. Germline V lookup: CDR1 SGHRS, CDR2 YFSETQ. CDR3 protein: CASSLAQGDGYTF. CDR3 nucleotide sequence: TGCGCCAGCAGCTTGGCTCAGGGTGATGGCTACACCTTC.

The chain links TRBV6-5 to TRBJ1-1, with D possibly being TRBD1 (6 bases). V lost 0 bases to trimming and J lost 7 bases, with 12 bases between them. The germline CDR1 and CDR2 sequences are MNHEY and SVGAGI. CDR3 length equals 14 residues. CDR3 DNA sequence: TGTGCCAGCAGTTACTCCGGGACAATGCTTGAAGCTTTCTTT. Translation: CASSYSGTMLEAFF.

This chain uses TRBV5-1 with TRBJ1-1, with TRBD1 matching 7 bases. Germline-derived CDR1 and CDR2 are SGHRS and YFSETQ. The CDR3 extends over 16 amino acids. After removal of 0 bases from V and 1 base from J, the junction contained 6 bases not matched to a gene. The DNA of the CDR3 is TGCGCCAGCAGCTTGGTGACAGGGCGGGCGAACACTGAAGCTTTCTTT. Its translation is CASSLVTGRANTEAFF. Looking up the rest from reference TRBV5-1 and TRBJ1-1 gives the full variable domain: KAGVTQTPRYLIKTRGQQVTLSCSPISGHRSVSWYQQTPGQGLQFLFEYFSETQRNKGNFPGRFSGRQFSNSRSEMNVSTLELGDSALYLCASSLVTGRANTEAFFGQGTRLTVV.

This clone was seen a single time. The rearrangement uses TRBV28 and TRBJ1-5; D not resolved. With 8 bases removed from V and 2 bases from J, the gap between germline ends came to 10 bases. The germline V gene encodes CDR1 MDHEN and CDR2 SYDVKM. The CDR3 consists of 13 residues. CDR3 coding DNA: TGTGCCAGCCTTGGGAGGGGCAATCAGCCCCAGCATTTT. Translating it yields CASLGRGNQPQHF.